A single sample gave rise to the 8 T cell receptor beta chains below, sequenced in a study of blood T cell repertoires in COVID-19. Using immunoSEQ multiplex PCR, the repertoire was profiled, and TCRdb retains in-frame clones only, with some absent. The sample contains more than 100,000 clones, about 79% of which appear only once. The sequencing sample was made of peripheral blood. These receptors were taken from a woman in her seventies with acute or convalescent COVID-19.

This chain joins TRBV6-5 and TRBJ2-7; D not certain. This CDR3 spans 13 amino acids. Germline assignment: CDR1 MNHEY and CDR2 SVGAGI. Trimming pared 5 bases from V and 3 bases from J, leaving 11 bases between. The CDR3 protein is CASSTNGGYEQYV. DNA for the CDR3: TGTGCCAGCAGTACTAATGGCGGCTACGAGCAGTACGTC.

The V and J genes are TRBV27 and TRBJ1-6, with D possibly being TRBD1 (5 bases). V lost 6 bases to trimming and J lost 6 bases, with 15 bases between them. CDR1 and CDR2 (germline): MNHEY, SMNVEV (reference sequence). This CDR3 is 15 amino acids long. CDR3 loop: CASSPGGGINSPLHF. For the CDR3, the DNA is TGTGCCAGCAGCCCCGGGGGGGGGATTAATTCACCCCTCCACTTT.

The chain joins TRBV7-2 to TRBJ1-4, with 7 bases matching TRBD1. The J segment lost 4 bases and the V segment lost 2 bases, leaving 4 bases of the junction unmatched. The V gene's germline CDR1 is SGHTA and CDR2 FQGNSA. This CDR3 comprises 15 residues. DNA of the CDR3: TGTGCCAGCAGCTTATCGGGACAGAATAATGAAAAACTGTTTTTT. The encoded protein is CASSLSGQNNEKLFF.

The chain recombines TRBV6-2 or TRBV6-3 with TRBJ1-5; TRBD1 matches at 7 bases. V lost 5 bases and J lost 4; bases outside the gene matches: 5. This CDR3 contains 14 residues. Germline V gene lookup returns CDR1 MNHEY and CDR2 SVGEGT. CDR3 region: CASSPSTGNQPQHF. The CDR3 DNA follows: TGTGCCAGCAGTCCCTCGACAGGGAATCAGCCCCAGCATTTT.

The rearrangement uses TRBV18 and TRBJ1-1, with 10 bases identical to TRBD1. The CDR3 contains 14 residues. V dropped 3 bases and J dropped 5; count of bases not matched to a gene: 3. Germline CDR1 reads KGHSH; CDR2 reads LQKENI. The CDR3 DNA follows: TGTGCCAGCTCACCGGGACAGGGGAGGACTGAAGCTTTCTTT. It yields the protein CASSPGQGRTEAFF. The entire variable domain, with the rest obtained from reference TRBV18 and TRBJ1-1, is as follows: NAGVMQNPRHLVRRRGQEARLRCSPMKGHSHVYWYRQLPEEGLKFMVYLQKENIIDESGMPKERFSAEFPKEGPSILRIQQVVRGDSAAYFCASSPGQGRTEAFFGQGTRLTVV.

CDR3 in DNA: TGTGCCAGCAGCAAAAAAAATAGGTCGGGACAGCGACCCTATGGCTACACCTTC. Translation gives CASSKKNRSGQRPYGYTF. The chain carries TRBV21-1 and TRBJ1-2; the D call of TRBD1 is as the table states it, not checked on the DNA. TRBV21-1 represents a pseudogene. CDR3 length: 18 residues.

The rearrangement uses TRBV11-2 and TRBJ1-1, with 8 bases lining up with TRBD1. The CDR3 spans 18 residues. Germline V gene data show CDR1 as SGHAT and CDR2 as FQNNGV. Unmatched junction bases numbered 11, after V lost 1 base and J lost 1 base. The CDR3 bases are TGTGCCAGCAGCTTAGGCTCCTGGCAGGGGGCCGGGAACACTGAAGCTTTCTTT. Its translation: CASSLGSWQGAGNTEAFF.

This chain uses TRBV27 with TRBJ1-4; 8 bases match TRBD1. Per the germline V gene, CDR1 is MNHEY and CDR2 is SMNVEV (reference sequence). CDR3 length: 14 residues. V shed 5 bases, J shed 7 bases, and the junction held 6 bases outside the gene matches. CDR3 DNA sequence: TGTGCCAGCAGTCTAGGACAGGGAGCTGAAAAACTGTTTTTT. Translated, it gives CASSLGQGAEKLFF.